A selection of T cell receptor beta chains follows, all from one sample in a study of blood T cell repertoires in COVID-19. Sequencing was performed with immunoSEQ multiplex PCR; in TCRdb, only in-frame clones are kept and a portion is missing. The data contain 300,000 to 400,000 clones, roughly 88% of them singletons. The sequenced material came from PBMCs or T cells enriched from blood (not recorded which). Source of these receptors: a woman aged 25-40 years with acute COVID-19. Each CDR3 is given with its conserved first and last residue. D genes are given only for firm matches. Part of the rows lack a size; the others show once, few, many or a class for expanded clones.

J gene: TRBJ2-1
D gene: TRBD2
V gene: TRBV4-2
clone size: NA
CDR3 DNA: TGTGCCAGCAGCCAAGATAGCGTGCTAGCGGGGGGAAAACATGAGCAGTTCTTC
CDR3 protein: CASSQDSVLAGGKHEQFF

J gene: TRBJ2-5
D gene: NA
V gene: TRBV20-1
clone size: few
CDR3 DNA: TGCAGTGCTAGTCGAGGAACGGGCGGGCAAGAGACCCAGTACTTC
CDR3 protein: CSASRGTGGQETQYF

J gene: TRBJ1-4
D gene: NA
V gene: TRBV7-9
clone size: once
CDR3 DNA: TGTGCCAGCAGCTTATATATTGACAGGCCCCGCAGTAATGAAAAACTGTTTTTT
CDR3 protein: CASSLYIDRPRSNEKLFF

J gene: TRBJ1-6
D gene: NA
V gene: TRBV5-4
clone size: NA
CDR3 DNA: TGTGCCAGCAGCTTGGGCAGGGGTTCACCCCTCCACTTT
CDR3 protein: CASSLGRGSPLHF

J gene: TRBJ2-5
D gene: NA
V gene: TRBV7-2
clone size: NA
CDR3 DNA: TGTGCCAGCAGCTTAGGAGGGTTTTTTGGGACCCAGTACTTC
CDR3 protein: CASSLGGFFGTQYF

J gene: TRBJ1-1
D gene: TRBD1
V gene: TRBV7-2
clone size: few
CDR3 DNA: TGTGCCAGCAGCTGGGGACAGGAGAACACTGAAGCTTTCTTT
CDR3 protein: CASSWGQENTEAFF

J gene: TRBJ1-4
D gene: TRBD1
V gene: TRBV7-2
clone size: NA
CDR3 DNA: TGTGCCAGCAGCCCTGCGGACAGGGATAATGAAAAACTGTTTTTT
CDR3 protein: CASSPADRDNEKLFF

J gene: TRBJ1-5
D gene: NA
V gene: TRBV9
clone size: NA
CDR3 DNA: TGTGCCAGCAGCGTAGGAGGTGAGAGCAATCAGCCCCAGCATTTT
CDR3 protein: CASSVGGESNQPQHF

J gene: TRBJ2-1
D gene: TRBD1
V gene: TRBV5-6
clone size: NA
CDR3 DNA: TGTGCCAGCAGCTTGGTGCGCCAGGGGGCCTACAATGAGCAGTTCTTC
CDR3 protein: CASSLVRQGAYNEQFF

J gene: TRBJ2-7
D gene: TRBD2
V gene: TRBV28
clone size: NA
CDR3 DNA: TGTGCCATTTCTAGCGGATCCTACGAGCAGTACTTC
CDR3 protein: CAISSGSYEQYF

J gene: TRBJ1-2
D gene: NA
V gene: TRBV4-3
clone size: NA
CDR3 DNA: TGCGCCAGCAGCCAAGATCGGTTGCAGGGATCCAATGGCTACACCTTC
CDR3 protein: CASSQDRLQGSNGYTF

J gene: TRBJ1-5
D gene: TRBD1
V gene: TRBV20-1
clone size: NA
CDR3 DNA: TGCAGTGCTAGTACAGGGGCGGCTCAGCCCCAGCATTTT
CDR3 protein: CSASTGAAQPQHF

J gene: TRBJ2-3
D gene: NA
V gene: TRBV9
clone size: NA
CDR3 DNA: TGTGCCAGCAGCGTAAACAGTGCAGATACGCAGTATTTT
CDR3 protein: CASSVNSADTQYF

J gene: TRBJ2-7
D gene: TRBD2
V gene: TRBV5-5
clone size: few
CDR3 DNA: TGTGCCAGCAGCTTGTCGGCGGGGGGGGAAACCTACGAGCAGTACTTC
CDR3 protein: CASSLSAGGETYEQYF

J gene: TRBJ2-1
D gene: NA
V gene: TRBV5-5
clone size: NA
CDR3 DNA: TGTGCCAGCAGCTTGGGGACAGCCAGCAATGAGCAGTTCTTC
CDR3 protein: CASSLGTASNEQFF

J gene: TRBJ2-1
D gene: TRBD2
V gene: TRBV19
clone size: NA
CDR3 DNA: TGTGCCAGTAGTTCTGGGACTAGCGGGGGGCCTGGTATTTATGAGCAGTTCTTC
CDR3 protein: CASSSGTSGGPGIYEQFF